This is a list of T cell receptor beta chains from one sample in a study of T cells after yellow fever vaccination. TCRdb processed the 5' RACE reads anew with MiXCR; each CDR3 protein has one entry. The table shows fewer than 450,000 distinct CDR3 sequences, with around 10% occurring only once. The input for sequencing was PBMCs, taken on the day of the first yellow fever vaccination. All receptors come from a man aged 18-30 years who received the YFV17D yellow fever vaccine. The CDR3 runs from the conserved cysteine through the conserved F or W. A D gene is named only where the DNA matches it firmly. Expanded clones get a size class; other rows say once, few or many, or leave the size out.

J	V	D	size	DNA	CDR3
TRBJ1-1	TRBV6-5	TRBD1	many	TGTGCCAGCAGTTACCCCGGGACAGGGACCACTGAAGCTTTCTTT	CASSYPGTGTTEAFF
TRBJ2-7	TRBV5-1	TRBD1	few	TGCGCCAGCAGCGGGACAGGTTTATCCTACGAGCAGTACTTC	CASSGTGLSYEQYF
TRBJ1-6	TRBV2	.	.	TGTGCCAGCAGCAGCTCCTATAATTCACCCCTCCACTTT	CASSSSYNSPLHF
TRBJ2-7	TRBV20-1	TRBD2	.	TGCAGTGCCTTGGGTCTGAGGGGGACTAGCTCCTACGAGCAGTACTTC	CSALGLRGTSSYEQYF
TRBJ2-1	TRBV7-3	TRBD2	many	TGTGCCAGCAGCCCCGGGACTAGGAGTGAGCAGTTCTTC	CASSPGTRSEQFF
TRBJ1-2	TRBV7-9	.	many	TGTGCCAGCAGCCCGGCGGCAGGCCGTTCCTATGGCTACACCTTC	CASSPAAGRSYGYTF
TRBJ1-2	TRBV15	.	many	TGTGCCACCAGCAGAGATTTGAAAGCTGGCTACACCTTC	CATSRDLKAGYTF
TRBJ2-6	TRBV6-1	.	.	TGTGCCAGCAGACTCCGGACAGCGTCTGGGGCCAACGTCCTGACTTTC	CASRLRTASGANVLTF
TRBJ1-4	TRBV7-2	.	few	TGTGCCAGCCGCTTCCTCCGGAATGAAAAACTGTTTTTT	CASRFLRNEKLFF
TRBJ2-3	TRBV7-2	.	.	TGTGCCAGCAGCCCCCGATCTAGCACAGATACGCAGTATTTT	CASSPRSSTDTQYF
TRBJ2-2	TRBV6-2/TRBV6-3	.	few	TGTGCCAGCAGTTATACTCCGACAGGGAACACCGGGGAGCTGTTTTTT	CASSYTPTGNTGELFF